These 13 T cell receptor beta chains were all obtained from the same sample, sequenced in a study of CD8+CD57+ T cells in acquired aplastic anemia. CD8+CD57+ cell expansion, shown by flow cytometry, had occurred in the patients selected for sequencing. CDR3 and TCR beta VDJ profiling relied on a genomic DNA template. TCRdb re-called the reads through MiXCR, storing one row per CDR3 protein. The repertoire holds a few hundred thousand distinct CDR3 sequences, with under 50% as singletons. Input material: sorted CD4+, CD8+, or CD8+CD57+ T cells (not recorded which) from PBMCs. Receptors were obtained from a human donor with aplastic anemia.

This clonotype was seen repeatedly, ten times or more. The chain combines TRBV10-1 with TRBJ2-7, with unresolved D. Germline V CDR1 and CDR2: WNHNN, SYGVQD (reference sequence). The CDR3 sequence is 14 residues long. V dropped 0 bases and J dropped 1 base, with 7 bases sitting between them. The CDR3 spells CASSESGGSYEQYF. For the CDR3, the DNA is TGCGCCAGCAGTGAGTCAGGTGGATCCTACGAGCAGTACTTC.

In its sample, this clonotype was seen many times. V and J are TRBV19 and TRBJ1-4; D is unresolved. V shed 7 bases and J shed 8 bases, with 11 bases lying between them. Germline V gene lookup returns CDR1 LNHDA and CDR2 SQIVND (reference sequence). This CDR3 region has 12 residues. The CDR3 DNA sequence: TGTGCCAGTAACAGAGGAGGCGAAAAACTGTTTTTT. Encoded protein: CASNRGGEKLFF.

The CDR3 DNA reads TGTGCCACCAGCAGGGGACTAGCGGGGTATTTT. It encodes CATSRGLAGYF. The chain has TRBV15 and TRBJ2-3, with 12 nucleotides matching TRBD2. V lost 3 bases and J lost 14; bases outside the gene matches: 0. CDR1 and CDR2 from the germline V gene are LNHNV and YYDKDF (reference sequence). This CDR3 comprises 11 residues. The whole variable domain, remainder taken from reference TRBV15 and TRBJ2-3, is DAMVIQNPRYQVTQFGKPVTLSCSQTLNHNVMYWYQQKSSQAPKLLFHYYDKDFNNEADTPDNFQSRRPNTSFCFLDIRSPGLGDTAMYLCATSRGLAGYFGPGTRLTVL.

This clonotype has at least ten counts. The chain joins TRBV6-5 to TRBJ1-2; TRBD1 aligns across 9 bases. The ends lost 2 bases at V and 5 bases at J; junction bases unmatched: 3. This CDR3 contains 14 residues. CDR1 MNHEY and CDR2 SVGAGI come from the germline V gene. CDR3 region: CASSYRDRAYGYTF. CDR3 DNA sequence: TGTGCCAGCAGTTACCGGGACAGGGCATATGGCTACACCTTC.

V and J are TRBV5-1 and TRBJ1-2; 9 positions agree with TRBD1. The CDR3 has 20 amino acids. J was trimmed by 7 bases and V by 4 bases; bases with no gene match: 26. The germline V gene encodes CDR1 SGHRS and CDR2 YFSETQ. The CDR3 DNA is TGCGCCAGCAGCCTAGTCCCTTATTCCGGGACAGGGTCACTTAGGGCTGGCTACACCTTC. It yields the protein CASSLVPYSGTGSLRAGYTF.

This rearrangement joins TRBV2 to TRBJ1-5; D is uncertain. CDR3 size: 15 residues. Germline CDR1 SNHLY, CDR2 FYNNEI. V gave up 6 bases and J gave up 7 bases, with 19 bases separating them. CDR3 residues: CASSSRGPFTQPQHF. DNA of the CDR3: TGTGCCAGCAGCTCCCGCGGGCCCTTTACACAGCCCCAGCATTTT.

This clonotype was recorded once. In DNA form, the CDR3 reads TGTGCCAGCAGCCAGACGGGTATTGGGCAGTACTTC. It specifies CASSQTGIGQYF. The chain couples TRBV12-3 or TRBV12-4 to TRBJ2-7; D is uncertain. Trimming took 6 bases from V and 9 from J, leaving 15 bases between them. The CDR3 is 12 residues long.

Only one count was recorded for this clonotype. The chain has TRBV5-1 and TRBJ2-2; D uncertain. Trimming left V 5 bases short and J 13 bases short, with 24 bases between. The CDR3 is 15 amino acids. CDR1 is SGHRS, CDR2 YFSETQ, per germline. The CDR3 nucleotides read TGCGCCAGCAGTATAACGATGGATTACCCCATGGGGCTGTTTTTT. Translated: CASSITMDYPMGLFF.

The CDR3 sequence is CATSPAGTEETQYF. The CDR3, as DNA: TGTGCCACCAGTCCCGCCGGGACAGAAGAGACCCAGTACTTC. The genes are TRBV24-1 and TRBJ2-5; 7 bases match TRBD1. CDR1 is KGHDR and CDR2 is SFDVKD in the germline V gene. J lost 3 bases, V lost 6 bases, and 6 bases had no gene match. The CDR3 loop spans 14 amino acids.

This clonotype occurred many times. The rearrangement joins TRBV4-2 to TRBJ1-5, with D maybe TRBD1 (5 bases). The CDR3 has 18 amino acids. V was clipped by 2 bases and J by 5 bases, with 22 bases between them. Per the germline V gene, CDR1 is LGHNA and CDR2 is YNFKEQ. The CDR3 region has the DNA TGTGCCAGCAGCCAACGGGGGGGAAATGGACTCGGGGATCAGCCCCAGCATTTT. Translation gives CASSQRGGNGLGDQPQHF.

The rearrangement links TRBV19 to TRBJ1-5, with TRBD1 matching 7 bases. This CDR3 is 16 amino acids long. Germline CDR1 reads LNHDA; CDR2 reads SQIVND (reference sequence). With V trimmed by 5 bases and J by 2 bases, 9 bases remained unmatched. DNA for the CDR3: TGTGCCAGTAGTCGACAGGGAGGGGGCGGCAATCAGCCCCAGCATTTT. The encoded protein is CASSRQGGGGNQPQHF.

Only one count was recorded for this clonotype. This chain uses TRBV7-9 with TRBJ2-3; D unclear. Germline V gene sequence: CDR1 SEHNR, CDR2 FQNEAQ (reference sequence). V was pared by 5 bases and J by 7 bases, with 7 bases between. The CDR3 runs 11 residues. The CDR3 sequence: CASSPDYTQYF. The CDR3 coding sequence is TGTGCCAGCAGCCCTGATTATACGCAGTATTTT. The variable domain in full, completed from reference TRBV7-9 and TRBJ2-3, reads DTGVSQNPRHKITKRGQNVTFRCDPISEHNRLYWYRQTLGQGPEFLTYFQNEAQLEKSRLLSDRFSAERPKGSFSTLEIQRTEQGDSAMYLCASSPDYTQYFGPGTRLTVL.

This clonotype was found many times. The DNA for the CDR3 is TGTGCCAGCAGTCTCGTCCGGACAGGAAGTGAAGCTTTCTTT. This codes for CASSLVRTGSEAFF. The chain uses TRBV6-1 and TRBJ1-1, with 7 bases matching TRBD1. With V trimmed by 5 bases and J by 7 bases, 10 bases remained unmatched. CDR1 MNHNS and CDR2 SASEGT come from the germline V gene. This CDR3 has 14 residues.